The 28 T cell receptor beta chains presented below share a single source sample, sequenced in a study of OX40 agonist ivuxolimab in advanced cancers. Some clones are missing from TCRdb's copy, which holds only in-frame ones; the method was immunoSEQ multiplex PCR. The sample lists around 65,000 clones; 91% were seen once. The material was CD4+ or CD8+ T cells sorted from blood, obtained in a trial of the OX40 agonist ivuxolimab. These receptors all come from an adult with an advanced solid tumor such as melanoma, head and neck, liver or kidney cancer.

The chain employs TRBV4-1 and TRBJ1-1, with D uncertain. Trimming stripped 0 bases from V and 8 bases from J, with 7 bases between. The CDR3 runs to 12 residues. CDR1 is MGHRA and CDR2 is YSYEKL in the germline V gene. The CDR3 region is CASSQDGYEAFF. The CDR3 coding sequence is TGCGCCAGCAGCCAAGATGGTTACGAAGCTTTCTTT.

V and J are TRBV5-1 and TRBJ1-4; TRBD1 might be the D (6 bases). CDR3 length: 14 residues. The V and J ends lost 2 bases and 7 bases respectively, with 12 bases between them. Germline V gene sequence: CDR1 SGHRS, CDR2 YFSETQ. CDR3 amino acids: CASSFTGTAEKLFF. The CDR3 region has the DNA TGCGCCAGCAGCTTCACAGGGACCGCTGAAAAACTGTTTTTT.

This clone has only one observation. Other DNA sequences of this sample code for an identical CDR3. The chain couples TRBV5-1 to TRBJ1-2; D is undetermined. Germline V gene sequence: CDR1 SGHRS, CDR2 YFSETQ. Trimming took off 0 bases at V and 6 bases at J, with 9 bases between the two ends. There are 13 residues in the CDR3. Here the CDR3 reads CASSLVRQDGYTF. The CDR3 nucleotides read TGCGCCAGCAGCTTGGTTAGGCAGGATGGCTACACCTTC.

This clone was found once. V is TRBV5-4 and J is TRBJ2-1; 7 bases agree with TRBD2. CDR1 SGHNT and CDR2 YYREEE come from the germline V gene (reference sequence). This CDR3 has 16 amino acids. With V trimmed by 0 bases and J by 3 bases, 6 bases remained unmatched. CDR3 nucleotides: TGTGCCAGCAGCTTGGAACTAGCGAGCGTCTACAATGAGCAGTTCTTC. It translates to CASSLELASVYNEQFF.

The chain links TRBV28 to TRBJ2-7, with D perhaps matching TRBD2 (5 bases). The germline CDR1 and CDR2 sequences are MDHEN and SYDVKM. V lost 2 bases and J lost 1, with 9 bases in between. CDR3 length: 14 amino acids. CDR3 coding DNA: TGTGCCAGCAGTTTAGAGGGAAAGTCCTACGAGCAGTACTTC. Translation: CASSLEGKSYEQYF. Supplemented by reference TRBV28 and TRBJ2-7, the full variable domain reads DVKVTQSSRYLVKRTGEKVFLECVQDMDHENMFWYRQDPGLGLRLIYFSYDVKMKEKGDIPEGYSVSREKKERFSLILESASTNQTSMYLCASSLEGKSYEQYFGPGTRLTVT.

This rearrangement joins TRBV5-1 to TRBJ2-2; no clear D gene. Trimming shortened V by 0 bases and J by 10 bases, and 4 bases separated the two germline ends. The CDR3 has 11 amino acids. Per germline, CDR1 SGHRS and CDR2 YFSETQ. As DNA, the CDR3 is TGCGCCAGCAGCTTGGGTCCGGAGCTGTTTTTT. It encodes CASSLGPELFF. Full variable domain (outside the CDR3, taken from reference TRBV5-1 and TRBJ2-2): KAGVTQTPRYLIKTRGQQVTLSCSPISGHRSVSWYQQTPGQGLQFLFEYFSETQRNKGNFPGRFSGRQFSNSRSEMNVSTLELGDSALYLCASSLGPELFFGEGSRLTVL.

In its sample, this clone was seen a few times. V gene TRBV10-2 combines with J gene TRBJ1-3, with D possibly TRBD1 on 5 matching bases. There are 16 residues in the CDR3. Germline V gene data show CDR1 as WSHSY and CDR2 as SAAADI. V was clipped by 0 bases and J by 1 base, with 10 bases between them. The CDR3 DNA follows: TGCGCCAGCAGTGAGTCGACGGGGGGGTCTGGAAACACCATATATTTT. It codes for CASSESTGGSGNTIYF.

This sequence joins TRBV25-1 and TRBJ1-5, with D perhaps matching TRBD1 (5 bases). The V end was cut by 1 base, the J end by 1 base, with 17 bases between. Germline CDR1 and CDR2: MGHDK and SYGVNS. CDR3 length: 18 amino acids. The CDR3 bases are TGTGCCAGCAGTGAATGTCGGACACGATCTCCGAGCAATCAGCCCCAGCATTTT. Translating it yields CASSECRTRSPSNQPQHF.

The chain employs TRBV4-1 and TRBJ2-7; D remains unclear. V was shortened by 5 bases and J by 4 bases, with 6 bases between the two germline ends. This CDR3 spans 11 amino acids. Germline loops: CDR1 MGHRA, CDR2 YSYEKL. CDR3 nucleotides: TGCGCCAGCAGCGCCGGGTACGAGCAGTACTTC. The encoded protein is CASSAGYEQYF.

The chain carries TRBV5-1 and TRBJ1-1; no clear D. Trimming removed 1 base at V and 1 base at J, with 8 bases between. CDR3 size: 14 residues. Germline V gene data show CDR1 as SGHRS and CDR2 as YFSETQ. CDR3 residues: CASSLSGSNTEAFF. For the CDR3, the DNA is TGCGCCAGCAGCTTGAGCGGGTCGAACACTGAAGCTTTCTTT. Complete variable domain (other parts from reference TRBV5-1 and TRBJ1-1): KAGVTQTPRYLIKTRGQQVTLSCSPISGHRSVSWYQQTPGQGLQFLFEYFSETQRNKGNFPGRFSGRQFSNSRSEMNVSTLELGDSALYLCASSLSGSNTEAFFGQGTRLTVV.

The rearrangement uses TRBV4-1 and TRBJ2-5, with 7 bases identical to TRBD2. This CDR3 spans 15 amino acids. CDR1 and CDR2 from the germline V gene are MGHRA and YSYEKL. V shed 1 base and J 1 base; nucleotides not matched to a gene: 3. CDR3 in DNA: TGCGCCAGCAGCCAAGCGGCTAGCGGCCAAGAGACCCAGTACTTC. Amino acid sequence: CASSQAASGQETQYF.

The CDR3: CARSPQTFTNEKLFF. DNA for the CDR3: TGTGCCAGAAGCCCCCAGACGTTTACTAATGAAAAACTGTTTTTT. J is TRBJ1-4 and V is TRBV5-3; D is ambiguous. TRBV5-3 falls under the ORF class, with uncertain function. V lost 4 bases, J lost 2 bases, and 12 bases lay in between. This CDR3 comprises 15 residues.

This rearrangement joins TRBV21-1 to TRBJ2-7; the table calls TRBD1, which could not be checked here. TRBV21-1 is a pseudogene segment. The CDR3 covers 14 residues. In DNA form, the CDR3 reads TGTGCCAGCAGCCCCCAGGGGGGTTACCACGAGCAGTACTTC. Its protein is CASSPQGGYHEQYF.

This rearrangement joins TRBV15 to TRBJ2-1; D is undetermined. The germline gives CDR1 LNHNV, CDR2 YYDKDF (reference sequence). Trimming shortened V by 6 bases and J by 4 bases, and 4 bases separated the two germline ends. This CDR3 region has 11 residues. DNA of the CDR3: TGTGCCACCAGGGGTTACAATGAGCAGTTCTTC. Translating it yields CATRGYNEQFF.

The J gene is TRBJ1-5, the V gene TRBV4-1; D is uncertain. This CDR3 is built from 17 residues. Germline CDR1 and CDR2: MGHRA and YSYEKL. The ends were cut back, 3 bases at V and 3 bases at J, with 18 bases in the middle. For the CDR3, the DNA is TGCGCCAGCAGCCATAGTCTCGGCGACACGGACAATCAGCCCCAGCATTTT. Its protein is CASSHSLGDTDNQPQHF.

This chain uses TRBV15 with TRBJ1-2; D uncertain. Looked up from germline, CDR1 is LNHNV and CDR2 is YYDKDF (reference sequence). The CDR3 covers 13 residues. V lost 7 bases and J 5 bases, leaving 14 bases between the germline ends. CDR3 in DNA: TGTGCCACCAACAGCGGATCAGATTATGGCTACACCTTC. Translation gives CATNSGSDYGYTF.

The rearrangement joins TRBV14 to TRBJ1-2; no definite D call. The CDR3 runs 13 residues. V lost 1 base to trimming and J lost 2 bases, with 5 bases between them. CDR1 and CDR2 from the germline V gene are SGHDN and FVKESK. CDR3 DNA: TGTGCCAGCAGCCAAGGTCGGAACTATGGCTACACCTTC. Protein: CASSQGRNYGYTF.

This chain joins TRBV15 and TRBJ2-1; the D gene is possibly TRBD1 (5 bases). Germline V gene lookup returns CDR1 LNHNV and CDR2 YYDKDF (reference sequence). Trimming took 3 bases from V and 7 from J, leaving 13 bases between them. The CDR3 totals 14 residues. The CDR3 sequence: CATSREQGANEQFF. The DNA for the CDR3 is TGTGCCACCAGCAGGGAACAAGGGGCTAATGAGCAGTTCTTC.

The V gene is TRBV28, the J gene TRBJ2-7, with D perhaps TRBD1 (6 bases). The CDR3 has 11 residues. The germline V gene encodes CDR1 MDHEN and CDR2 SYDVKM. The CDR3 here is CAARGINEQYF. The CDR3 nucleotides read TGTGCGGCGAGGGGGATCAACGAGCAGTACTTC.

The rearrangement uses TRBV5-1 and TRBJ2-3, with 8 bases identical to TRBD2. This CDR3 region has 18 residues. The V gene end was trimmed by 2 bases and the J gene end by 6 bases; junction bases not matched to a gene: 17. In germline, CDR1 is SGHRS, CDR2 YFSETQ. CDR3 protein: CASSFTFWRGAPEDTQYF. DNA for the CDR3: TGCGCCAGCAGCTTTACGTTCTGGCGGGGGGCCCCCGAGGATACGCAGTATTTT.

This chain uses TRBV29-1 with TRBJ2-2; D assignment may be TRBD1 or TRBD2 (5 bases each). The CDR3 length is 14 residues. Germline V gene lookup returns CDR1 SQVTM and CDR2 ANQGSEA. Trimming stripped 4 bases from V and 4 bases from J, with 13 bases between. The CDR3 DNA reads as TGCAGCGTTGTTGATGGGGCGGGCACCGGGGAGCTGTTTTTT. Its protein product is CSVVDGAGTGELFF.

This sequence joins TRBV11-2 and TRBJ2-7; no clear D gene. This CDR3 has 13 residues. Germline V gene lookup returns CDR1 SGHAT and CDR2 FQNNGV. The V end lost 5 bases, the J end lost 1 base, and 9 bases lay between the germline ends. CDR3 amino acids: CASSTRRSYEQYF. The CDR3 DNA sequence: TGTGCCAGCAGCACACGTAGATCCTACGAGCAGTACTTC.

In DNA form, the CDR3 reads TGTGCCAGCAGCTCTAACGGACGGACCCAAGAGACCCAGTACTTC. Translating it yields CASSSNGRTQETQYF. This chain connects TRBV6-5 to TRBJ2-5, with D unresolved. Germline CDR1 and CDR2: MNHEY and SVGAGI. V was cut by 6 bases and J by 1 base, with 15 bases left in between. The CDR3 consists of 15 residues.

This clone was counted a few times. The chain carries TRBV16 and TRBJ1-1; the D gene is possibly TRBD1 (6 bases). The CDR3 totals 15 residues. Trimming shortened V by 0 bases and J by 5 bases, and 13 bases separated the two germline ends. Germline V gene sequence: CDR1 KGHSY, CDR2 FQNENV. The CDR3 loop is CASSQSRSGATEAFF. CDR3 nucleotides: TGTGCCAGCAGCCAATCGAGGTCGGGGGCGACTGAAGCTTTCTTT.

This sequence joins TRBV7-9 and TRBJ1-2; 7 nucleotides match TRBD1. Germline CDR1 reads SEHNR; CDR2 reads FQNEAQ (reference sequence). This CDR3 spans 13 amino acids. The V gene end was trimmed by 3 bases and the J gene end by 7 bases; junction bases not matched to a gene: 5. The CDR3 sequence is CASSFLGGSGYTF. CDR3 in DNA: TGTGCCAGCAGCTTTTTAGGGGGCAGTGGCTACACCTTC.

The V and J genes are TRBV9 and TRBJ2-7; maybe TRBD1 (5 bases). This CDR3 spans 14 amino acids. CDR1 and CDR2 from the germline V gene are SGDLS and YYNGEE. V shed 0 bases and J shed 2 bases, with 9 bases lying between them. The CDR3 protein is CASSVVDSPYEQYF. The CDR3 DNA reads TGTGCCAGCAGCGTAGTAGACAGTCCCTACGAGCAGTACTTC.

This clone qualifies as large. V usage is TRBV19 and J usage is TRBJ2-2, with unresolved D. The CDR3 extends over 14 amino acids. Germline CDR1 reads LNHDA; CDR2 reads SQIVND (reference sequence). Trimming shortened V by 5 bases and J by 6 bases, and 13 bases separated the two germline ends. CDR3 nucleotides: TGTGCCAGTAGTTTCCGTATAGTGTCCGGGGAGCTGTTTTTT. This gives the protein CASSFRIVSGELFF.

The CDR3 spells CASSYGRGYMNTEAFF. CDR3 DNA: TGTGCCAGCAGTTACGGCAGGGGCTATATGAACACTGAAGCTTTCTTT. The chain uses TRBV6-6 and TRBJ1-1; TRBD1 might be the D (6 bases). V lost 2 bases, J lost 0 bases, and 13 bases lay in between. Germline CDR1 and CDR2: MNHNY and SVGAGI (reference sequence). This CDR3 region has 16 residues.